The 17 T cell receptor beta chains listed next were all sequenced from one sample in a study of T cells of healthy individuals. Using its own MiXCR run on the 5' RACE reads, TCRdb lists one record per CDR3 protein. The profile shows about 53,000 distinct CDR3 sequences, 14% to 15% of them singletons. These receptors all come from a human donor in good health.

Relative to its sample, this clonotype is medium-sized. The chain has TRBV5-1 and TRBJ2-3; 9 bases are a match to TRBD2. The CDR3 runs to 16 residues. V lost 0 bases to trimming and J lost 4 bases; unmatched junction nucleotides: 6. Germline V CDR1 and CDR2: SGHRS, YFSETQ. As DNA, the CDR3 is TGCGCCAGCAGCTTGGAGGGAGCGGGGGGCCCAGATACGCAGTATTTT. As protein: CASSLEGAGGPDTQYF. Based on the CDR3 plus reference TRBV5-1 and TRBJ2-3, the full variable domain is KAGVTQTPRYLIKTRGQQVTLSCSPISGHRSVSWYQQTPGQGLQFLFEYFSETQRNKGNFPGRFSGRQFSNSRSEMNVSTLELGDSALYLCASSLEGAGGPDTQYFGPGTRLTVL.

The sample holds a few counts of this clonotype. The rearrangement links TRBV3-1 to TRBJ2-7; D gene uncertain. The CDR3 covers 12 residues. CDR1 is LGHDT and CDR2 is YNNKEL in the germline V gene (reference sequence). With 1 base removed from V and 13 bases from J, the gap between germline ends came to 14 bases. The CDR3 DNA sequence: TGTGCCAGCAGCCAAGGGGTAGAAGAGTATTACTTC. Protein product: CASSQGVEEYYF.

V usage is TRBV9 and J usage is TRBJ2-7, with 11 bases matching TRBD2. V gave up 0 bases and J gave up 2 bases; unmatched junction bases: 10. Germline V lookup: CDR1 SGDLS, CDR2 YYNGEE. This CDR3 region has 18 residues. The CDR3 region is CASSVGGSGGAKAYEQYF. The CDR3 bases are TGTGCCAGCAGCGTAGGGGGTAGCGGGGGGGCCAAGGCCTACGAGCAGTACTTC.

The chain recombines TRBV9 with TRBJ2-7; 9 nucleotides agree with TRBD1. Germline CDR1 SGDLS, CDR2 YYNGEE. This CDR3 contains 14 residues. The junction had 4 bases not matched to a gene; V was cut back by 3 bases and J by 3 bases. The DNA of the CDR3 is TGTGCCAGCAGCGGGGGACAGGGTGGCTACGAGCAGTACTTC. Its protein product is CASSGGQGGYEQYF. Full variable domain (remainder filled in from reference TRBV9 and TRBJ2-7): DSGVTQTPKHLITATGQRVTLRCSPRSGDLSVYWYQQSLDQGLQFLIQYYNGEERAKGNILERFSAQQFPDLHSELNLSSLELGDSALYFCASSGGQGGYEQYFGPGTRLTVT.

This clonotype has at least ten counts. The chain carries TRBV3-1 and TRBJ1-2, with D unresolved. V was clipped by 3 bases and J by 4 bases, with 3 bases between them. The CDR3 length is 11 residues. CDR1 and CDR2 (germline): LGHDT, YNNKEL (reference sequence). Here the CDR3 DNA reads TGTGCCAGCAGCCATAGCTATGGCTACACCTTC. Protein: CASSHSYGYTF.

This clonotype came up many times. The V and J genes are TRBV21-1 and TRBJ1-6. TRBV21-1 is labeled a pseudogene. The CDR3 is made up of 14 amino acids. CDR3: CASSSQQTSTALHF. Written as DNA, the CDR3 is TGTGCCAGCAGCAGTCAACAAACCTCTACGGCCCTCCACTTT.

This clonotype was seen repeatedly, ten times or more. The V call is TRBV6-5, the J call TRBJ2-7; 7 bases are a match to TRBD1. The V segment lost 0 bases and the J segment 6 bases; nucleotides outside the gene matches: 2. Germline V CDR1 and CDR2: MNHEY, SVGAGI. The CDR3 extends over 13 amino acids. CDR3 sequence reads: CASSYSTGTEQYF. In DNA, the CDR3 is TGTGCCAGCAGTTACTCGACAGGGACCGAGCAGTACTTC.

The chain employs TRBV11-2 and TRBJ2-3; D not resolved. The CDR3 consists of 13 residues. The V end lost 0 bases, the J end lost 7 bases, and 8 bases lay between the germline ends. Germline V lookup: CDR1 SGHAT, CDR2 FQNNGV. The CDR3 spells CASSLDAANTQYF. In DNA form, the CDR3 reads TGTGCCAGCAGCTTAGATGCGGCCAATACGCAGTATTTT.

The sample holds many counts of this clonotype. The chain has TRBV30 and TRBJ2-1; D unclear. Germline CDR1 reads GTSNPN; CDR2 reads SVGIG (reference sequence). This CDR3 has 15 residues. Trimming left V 0 bases short and J 8 bases short, with 17 bases between. CDR3: CAWSVPRERVYEQFF. CDR3 in DNA: TGTGCCTGGAGTGTACCAAGGGAAAGGGTTTATGAGCAGTTCTTC.

This clonotype was seen repeatedly, ten times or more. The genes are TRBV5-4 and TRBJ2-5, with 8 bases matching TRBD1. V shed 4 bases, J shed 3 bases, and the junction held 5 bases outside the gene matches. Germline V CDR1 and CDR2: SGHNT, YYREEE (reference sequence). The CDR3 is 14 amino acids. The CDR3 reads CASSRTGNEETQYF. The CDR3 DNA is TGTGCCAGCAGCCGGACAGGGAACGAAGAGACCCAGTACTTC.

The V and J genes are TRBV20-1 and TRBJ2-1, with TRBD2 matching over 14 bases. The length of the CDR3 is 14 residues. Germline CDR1 reads DFQATT; CDR2 reads SNEGSKA (reference sequence). V lost 5 bases, J lost 7 bases, and 4 bases stayed unmatched. The CDR3 DNA reads as TGCAGTGCTGGGACTAGCGGGAGAGGGAATGAGCAGTTCTTC. This codes for CSAGTSGRGNEQFF.

The sample holds a few counts of this clonotype. The rearrangement links TRBV7-9 to TRBJ2-5; 9 bases align to TRBD2. This CDR3 spans 14 amino acids. Germline CDR1 reads SEHNR; CDR2 reads FQNEAQ (reference sequence). J lost 3 bases, V lost 2 bases, and 1 base had no gene match. CDR3 sequence: CASSLRLAEETQYF. In DNA form, the CDR3 reads TGTGCCAGCAGCTTAAGACTAGCGGAAGAGACCCAGTACTTC. Supplemented by reference TRBV7-9 and TRBJ2-5, the full variable domain reads DTGVSQNPRHKITKRGQNVTFRCDPISEHNRLYWYRQTLGQGPEFLTYFQNEAQLEKSRLLSDRFSAERPKGSFSTLEIQRTEQGDSAMYLCASSLRLAEETQYFGPGTRLLVL.

This clonotype was observed at least ten times. The chain carries TRBV20-1 and TRBJ1-5, with 7 bases matching TRBD1. The J segment lost 4 bases and the V segment lost 3 bases, leaving 6 bases of the junction unmatched. This CDR3 spans 14 amino acids. Germline assignment: CDR1 DFQATT and CDR2 SNEGSKA (reference sequence). CDR3 protein: CSAREQGENQPQHF. In DNA form, the CDR3 reads TGCAGTGCTAGGGAGCAGGGGGAAAATCAGCCCCAGCATTTT.

This clonotype was counted many times. This sequence joins TRBV20-1 and TRBJ2-2; no reliable D call. Trimming shortened V by 1 base and J by 5 bases, and 11 bases separated the two germline ends. In germline, CDR1 is DFQATT, CDR2 SNEGSKA (reference sequence). The CDR3 sequence is 14 residues long. The CDR3, as DNA: TGCAGTGCTAGAGTTCCGGGTCGGACCGGGGAGCTGTTTTTT. Its translation is CSARVPGRTGELFF.

Many counts were recorded for this clonotype. The chain links TRBV2 to TRBJ1-1, with a weak D call TRBD1 (6 bases). Germline V gives CDR1 SNHLY, CDR2 FYNNEI. The V gene lost 7 bases and the J gene lost 4 bases, with 13 bases spanning the gap. The CDR3 is 13 residues long. CDR3 sequence (DNA): TGTGCCAGCACCAAAACAGGGAGCACTGAAGCTTTCTTT. It is translated as CASTKTGSTEAFF.

This clonotype was recorded many times. The chain is built from TRBV5-6 and TRBJ1-5, with unresolved D. V was clipped by 0 bases and J by 1 base, with 5 bases between them. CDR3 length: 14 residues. CDR1 and CDR2 from the germline V gene are SGHDT and YYEEEE. The CDR3 DNA is TGTGCCAGCAGCTTGGGACGGAGCAATCAGCCCCAGCATTTT. It translates to CASSLGRSNQPQHF.

For this clonotype: A much larger clone differs from this one at a single base, so this may be a read error. The chain employs TRBV13 and TRBJ1-5; no clear D. Germline V CDR1 and CDR2: PRHDT, FYEKMQ (reference sequence). The CDR3 runs to 15 residues. The DNA of the CDR3 is TGTACCAGCAGCTTAGGCCAAGCTCCGGGGAAGCCCCAGCATTTT. It specifies CTSSLGQAPGKPQHF.